The T cell receptor (beta chain) under discussion was sequenced for a study of T cells after yellow fever vaccination. Synthesis of TCR cDNA relied on 5'RACE template switching, which attached a universal primer site and UMIs. In TCRdb, the 5' RACE reads were re-called with MiXCR into one record per CDR3 protein. The data contain about 50,000 distinct CDR3 sequences, around 7% of them singletons. This clonotype came up many times. The antigen remains unidentified. Study outcomes and limitations: Booster sampling recovered most clones from primary vaccination (approximately 97% CD4, approximately 90% CD8).

Sequencing used CD8+ T cells sorted from PBMCs, obtained approximately 16 days after the first yellow fever vaccination. The TCR sequence derives from a man aged 18-30 years who received the YFV17D yellow fever vaccine.

The CDR3 spells CASRIQGINGNTIYF. The CDR3 coding sequence is TGTGCCAGCAGGATCCAGGGGATAAATGGAAACACCATATATTTT. The chain uses TRBV12-3 or TRBV12-4 and TRBJ1-3; the D gene is possibly TRBD1 (6 bases). This CDR3 is 15 amino acids long. Trimming left V 6 bases short and J 3 bases short, with 15 bases between.